The 28 T cell receptor beta chains listed next were all sequenced from one sample in a study of radiation and T cells in renal cell carcinoma. Indicated treatment: 15 Gy SBRT to primary tumor, nephrectomy 4 weeks later. Some clones are missing from TCRdb's copy, which holds only in-frame ones; the method was immunoSEQ multiplex PCR. This repertoire shows 14,000 or so clones, about three fifths found once; its top ten account for roughly 27%. The sample here was tumor tissue, taken from a patient whose treatment included radiotherapy and nephrectomy. Source of these receptors: a woman between 70 and 85 years old with renal cell carcinoma.

The J gene is TRBJ2-3, the V gene TRBV14, with a weak D call TRBD1 (6 bases). Germline V gives CDR1 SGHDN, CDR2 FVKESK. Trimming removed 4 bases at V and 0 bases at J, with 8 bases between. CDR3 size: 14 residues. This CDR3 reads CASSPGHSTDTQYF. For the CDR3, the DNA is TGTGCCAGCAGCCCGGGACATAGCACAGATACGCAGTATTTT.

V usage is TRBV29-1 and J usage is TRBJ2-1; the match to TRBD2 covers 7 bases. The V segment lost 6 bases and the J segment 8 bases; nucleotides outside the gene matches: 10. CDR1 and CDR2 (germline): SQVTM, ANQGSEA. The CDR3 contains 13 residues. The CDR3 bases are TGCAGCGTACTAGCGCCAGGCGGGGATGAGCAGTTCTTC. Its protein is CSVLAPGGDEQFF.

This clone was counted only a few times. The V gene is TRBV2, the J gene TRBJ2-3; D may be TRBD1 (6 bases). Trimming cost V 0 bases and J 2 bases, with 6 bases left between them. The CDR3 is made up of 14 amino acids. Per germline, CDR1 SNHLY and CDR2 FYNNEI. CDR3 sequence (DNA): TGTGCCAGCAGTGAAGCGGGGGCCACAGATACGCAGTATTTT. This sequence encodes CASSEAGATDTQYF.

This chain joins TRBV5-1 and TRBJ1-2; 8 nucleotides match TRBD1. V lost 6 bases, J lost 4 bases, and 8 bases stayed unmatched. In germline, CDR1 is SGHRS, CDR2 YFSETQ. The CDR3 consists of 14 residues. CDR3 nucleotides: TGCGCCAGCACCCTGACAGGGGATGGCTATGGCTACACCTTC. Its protein is CASTLTGDGYGYTF.

This clone appeared a few times. The chain combines TRBV27 with TRBJ2-1, with TRBD2 identical over 14 bases. In germline, CDR1 is MNHEY, CDR2 SMNVEV (reference sequence). The CDR3 runs to 18 residues. V gave up 10 bases and J gave up 3 bases; unmatched junction bases: 14. In DNA, the CDR3 is TGTGCCACCCACCCGGGACTAGCGGGAGTTAGGCTCTACAATGAGCAGTTCTTC. Translated, it gives CATHPGLAGVRLYNEQFF.

The chain couples TRBV10-3 to TRBJ2-7; the match to TRBD1 covers 9 bases. V dropped 6 bases and J dropped 4; count of bases not matched to a gene: 16. This CDR3 spans 17 amino acids. Germline CDR1 is ENHRY and CDR2 is SYGVKD. The chain's CDR3 is CAIRSTGGEEIGYEQYF. In nucleotides, the CDR3 is TGTGCCATCAGATCAACAGGGGGCGAAGAAATTGGGTACGAGCAGTACTTC.

The rearrangement uses TRBV4-1 and TRBJ2-7; TRBD2 might be the D (5 bases). V was shortened by 1 base and J by 3 bases, with 16 bases between the two germline ends. Germline CDR1 and CDR2: MGHRA and YSYEKL. This CDR3 is built from 16 residues. CDR3 protein: CASSQVEDAGVYEQYF. CDR3 bases: TGCGCCAGCAGCCAAGTGGAGGACGCCGGGGTCTACGAGCAGTACTTC.

The chain employs TRBV7-9 and TRBJ2-7; TRBD2 matches 7 bases. The length of the CDR3 is 13 residues. Germline lookup yields CDR1 SEHNR and CDR2 FQNEAQ (reference sequence). V dropped 11 bases and J dropped 4; count of bases not matched to a gene: 11. For the CDR3, the DNA is TGTGCCTCCGGAGGGCTAGCGGATTACGAGCAGTACTTC. Its translation: CASGGLADYEQYF. Complete variable domain (other parts from reference TRBV7-9 and TRBJ2-7): DTGVSQNPRHKITKRGQNVTFRCDPISEHNRLYWYRQTLGQGPEFLTYFQNEAQLEKSRLLSDRFSAERPKGSFSTLEIQRTEQGDSAMYLCASGGLADYEQYFGPGTRLTVT.

This chain uses TRBV6-6 with TRBJ1-1, with 7 bases aligning to TRBD1. J gave up 4 bases and V 5 bases, and 4 bases lay outside the gene matches. The CDR3 runs to 13 residues. The V gene's germline CDR1 is MNHNY and CDR2 SVGAGI (reference sequence). The CDR3 here is CASSDRVGTEAFF. The CDR3 DNA sequence: TGTGCCAGCAGTGACAGGGTTGGCACTGAAGCTTTCTTT.

The chain links TRBV5-5 to TRBJ1-1, with D possibly TRBD1 on 5 matching bases. The V gene lost 2 bases and the J gene lost 8 bases, with 16 bases spanning the gap. This CDR3 is built from 14 residues. Germline-derived CDR1 and CDR2 are SGHKS and YYEKEE (reference sequence). The CDR3 nucleotides read TGTGCCAGCAGCTTCGAGGGTGGAGGGGTCGAAGCTTTCTTT. Translated: CASSFEGGGVEAFF.

The chain joins TRBV19 to TRBJ2-1, with D unresolved. Germline V gene data show CDR1 as LNHDA and CDR2 as SQIVND (reference sequence). V lost 0 bases to trimming and J lost 7 bases, with 13 bases between them. The CDR3 is made up of 15 amino acids. The CDR3 region is CASSIEVVLGNEQFF. The CDR3 DNA follows: TGTGCCAGTAGTATAGAAGTGGTTTTAGGGAATGAGCAGTTCTTC.

V is TRBV11-1 and J is TRBJ2-7, with TRBD1 matching 9 bases. There are 15 residues in the CDR3. The germline gives CDR1 SGHAT, CDR2 FQDESV (reference sequence). The trim removed 5 bases at V and 1 base at J, leaving 6 bases unmatched. This chain's CDR3 is CASSPGTGRSYEQYF. The CDR3 bases are TGTGCCAGCAGCCCCGGGACAGGGAGGTCCTACGAGCAGTACTTC. Looking up the rest from reference TRBV11-1 and TRBJ2-7 gives the full variable domain: EAEVAQSPRYKITEKSQAVAFWCDPISGHATLYWYRQILGQGPELLVQFQDESVVDDSQLPKDRFSAERLKGVDSTLKIQPAELGDSAMYLCASSPGTGRSYEQYFGPGTRLTVT.

The chain recombines TRBV7-9 with TRBJ1-1; D is unresolved. V was pared by 5 bases and J by 9 bases, with 13 bases between. The CDR3 runs 12 residues. Germline CDR1 reads SEHNR; CDR2 reads FQNEAQ (reference sequence). CDR3 nucleotide sequence: TGTGCCAGCAGCCCAGTCGTCCCCCAAGCTTTCTTT. It encodes CASSPVVPQAFF.

The chain has TRBV4-2 and TRBJ2-1, with D perhaps matching TRBD1 (5 bases). CDR1 and CDR2 from the germline V gene are LGHNA and YNFKEQ. This CDR3 has 16 residues. Trimming cost V 4 bases and J 8 bases, with 21 bases left between them. The CDR3 sequence: CASSRTGQGRIDEQFF. The CDR3 coding sequence is TGTGCCAGCAGCCGGACCGGGCAGGGTAGGATCGATGAGCAGTTCTTC.

The rearrangement links TRBV5-6 to TRBJ2-7, with TRBD2 as a possible D gene (6 bases). Germline CDR1 reads SGHDT; CDR2 reads YYEEEE. CDR3 length equals 14 residues. Between the trimmed V and J ends, which lost 4 bases and 7 bases, there was a span of 18 bases. The CDR3 here is CASSPSDYRGEQYF. In nucleotides, the CDR3 is TGTGCCAGCAGCCCTTCGGACTATCGTGGAGAGCAGTACTTC.

This chain links TRBV19 with TRBJ1-1; no firm D call. Germline V gene data show CDR1 as LNHDA and CDR2 as SQIVND (reference sequence). The CDR3 extends over 13 amino acids. The germline V and J ends were trimmed by 4 bases and 3 bases, with 9 bases remaining between them. CDR3 amino acids: CASSTGGYTEAFF. The CDR3 region has the DNA TGTGCCAGTAGTACCGGAGGGTACACTGAAGCTTTCTTT. Variable domain in full (rest from reference TRBV19 and TRBJ1-1): DGGITQSPKYLFRKEGQNVTLSCEQNLNHDAMYWYRQDPGQGLRLIYYSQIVNDFQKGDIAEGYSVSREKKESFPLTVTSAQKNPTAFYLCASSTGGYTEAFFGQGTRLTVV.

The V gene is TRBV28, the J gene TRBJ2-7; 7 bases line up with TRBD1. Germline CDR1 and CDR2: MDHEN and SYDVKM. Germline trimming cut 6 bases from V and 2 bases from J; bases unmatched to any gene: 13. The CDR3 covers 16 residues. The CDR3 DNA reads TGTGCCAGCAGCCCTGTCACAGGGGTAGGGACCTACGAGCAGTACTTC. This sequence encodes CASSPVTGVGTYEQYF.

The chain couples TRBV5-5 to TRBJ2-2, with TRBD2 identical over 10 bases. The CDR3 totals 17 residues. V dropped 3 bases and J dropped 1; count of bases not matched to a gene: 6. From germline, CDR1 is SGHKS and CDR2 YYEKEE (reference sequence). The DNA for the CDR3 is TGTGCCAGCAGCTCCTCCGGGACTAGCGTGAACACCGGGGAGCTGTTTTTT. Amino acids: CASSSSGTSVNTGELFF.

The CDR3 loop is CATSRDTGANTEAFF. The CDR3 DNA sequence: TGTGCCACCAGCAGAGATACGGGGGCGAACACTGAAGCTTTCTTT. The chain links TRBV15 to TRBJ1-1; a weak D match, TRBD1 (6 bases). V shed 0 bases and J shed 1 base, with 9 bases lying between them. Germline V gives CDR1 LNHNV, CDR2 YYDKDF (reference sequence). CDR3 length: 15 amino acids.

The chain recombines TRBV5-6 with TRBJ1-4; 9 bases are a match to TRBD1. V lost 0 bases, J lost 7 bases, and 7 bases stayed unmatched. From germline, CDR1 is SGHDT and CDR2 YYEEEE. This CDR3 region has 16 residues. The DNA for the CDR3 is TGTGCCAGCAGCTTGGGCAACAGGGGACAGGGTGAAAAACTGTTTTTT. This sequence encodes CASSLGNRGQGEKLFF.

Remarks on this clone: One junction end does not reproduce the germline sequence, and a read error may be involved. The chain uses TRBV5-4 and TRBJ2-3; 11 nucleotides agree with TRBD2. The CDR3 contains 12 residues. Germline-derived CDR1 and CDR2 are SGHNT and YYREEE (reference sequence). The CDR3 DNA is TGTGCCAGCAGCTACACTCAGGGACTAGCGGTATTT. It translates to CASSYTQGLAVF.

The chain is built from TRBV27 and TRBJ1-2, with unresolved D. V was cut by 1 base and J by 5 bases, with 8 bases left in between. Per germline, CDR1 MNHEY and CDR2 SMNVEV (reference sequence). CDR3 size: 13 residues. CDR3 DNA: TGTGCCAGCAGTTTATGGGGAGGGTATGGCTACACCTTC. It specifies CASSLWGGYGYTF.

This clone was found a few times. V is TRBV10-3 and J is TRBJ2-7, with 8 bases aligning to TRBD2. The germline CDR1 and CDR2 sequences are ENHRY and SYGVKD. The CDR3 is 18 residues long. J gave up 2 bases and V 5 bases, and 17 bases lay outside the gene matches. The CDR3 sequence: CAISSPGLAIPGAYEQYF. The CDR3 DNA reads TGTGCCATCAGTTCACCCGGACTAGCTATTCCGGGGGCCTACGAGCAGTACTTC.

This clone was counted a single time. DNA for the CDR3: TGTGCCAGCAGCCGGGGAGGGGGGCACTACAATGAGCAGTTCTTC. It specifies CASSRGGGHYNEQFF. The chain links TRBV14 to TRBJ2-1; D possibly corresponds to TRBD2 (7 bases). The CDR3 consists of 15 residues. CDR1 is SGHDN and CDR2 is FVKESK in the germline V gene. V was shortened by 4 bases and J by 3 bases, with 13 bases between the two germline ends.

This clone was picked up many times. This chain joins TRBV2 and TRBJ2-7; D might be TRBD2 (7 bases). CDR1 and CDR2 from the germline V gene are SNHLY and FYNNEI. The ends were cut back, 7 bases at V and 2 bases at J, with 21 bases in the middle. This CDR3 has 16 amino acids. The CDR3 spells CASTAPSGGLPYEQYF. The CDR3 coding sequence is TGTGCCAGCACCGCCCCTTCGGGGGGCCTCCCCTACGAGCAGTACTTC.

The chain employs TRBV6-5 and TRBJ1-2, with TRBD1 matching 7 bases. The CDR3 loop spans 13 amino acids. V lost 5 bases, J lost 7 bases, and 7 bases stayed unmatched. Germline V CDR1 and CDR2: MNHEY, SVGAGI. Here the CDR3 DNA reads TGTGCCAGCAGTCTGGACAGGTACTCTGGCTACACCTTC. Translation: CASSLDRYSGYTF.

By proportion, this clone is medium-sized (0.01 to 0.1%). Other DNA sequences in this sample translate to the same CDR3. J is TRBJ1-3 and V is TRBV18; D uncertain. Trimming left V 3 bases short and J 1 base short, with 4 bases between. Germline assignment: CDR1 KGHSH and CDR2 LQKENI. The CDR3 contains 13 residues. CDR3 in DNA: TGTGCCAGCTCACCTACATCTGGAAACACCATATATTTT. This encodes CASSPTSGNTIYF.

The chain combines TRBV5-1 with TRBJ2-3; D gene ambiguous. Trimming stripped 4 bases from V and 0 bases from J, with 9 bases between. Germline values: CDR1 SGHRS, CDR2 YFSETQ. The CDR3 runs 14 residues. CDR3 amino acids: CASSLQASTDTQYF. The CDR3 DNA is TGCGCCAGCAGCCTCCAAGCAAGCACAGATACGCAGTATTTT.